This T cell receptor (beta chain) stems from a study of CD8+ T cells in alopecia areata. cDNA serving as the sequencing template came from extracted, reverse transcribed RNA. Repertoires were generated with immunoSEQ multiplex PCR, while TCRdb's copy carries only in-frame clones and drops some. This sample yields roughly 150,000 clones, of which about 59% are seen a single time; roughly 15% belongs to the top ten. The CDR3 has 15 amino acids. Trimming removed 0 bases from V and 6 bases from J, with 16 bases in between. Germline values: CDR1 SGHDT, CDR2 YYEEEE. Specified treatment: oral pan-JAK inhibitor, 5-10 mg twice daily. Peripheral blood and lesional scalp punch biopsies came from alopecia areata patients. T lymphocytes (CD4+ and CD8+) were sorted from PBMCs.

The sequencing used CD8+ T cells sorted from blood, collected at week 4, from a patient treated with tofacitinib. The TCR comes from a human donor with alopecia areata. The J gene is TRBJ2-7, the V gene TRBV5-6, with a weak D call TRBD1 (6 bases). The CDR3 coding sequence is TGTGCCAGCAGCTTGGTTGGCCAGGGGAACCTCGAGCAGTACTTC. Its translation is CASSLVGQGNLEQYF.